The rows below give T cell receptor beta chains drawn from one sample of a study of cytomegalovirus exposure and HLA in healthy donors. Using immunoSEQ multiplex PCR, the repertoire was profiled, and TCRdb retains in-frame clones only, with some absent. The table lists 100,000 to 150,000 clones, roughly a tenth of them singletons. Material: PBMCs. These receptors came from a woman younger than 30 in good health and CMV-seropositive. Each CDR3 is given with its conserved first and last residue. The order of the fields is V gene, D gene, J gene, clone size, CDR3 protein, CDR3 DNA. The D gene is left open where the match is weak. Clone size is given for some rows only: seen once, a few or many times, or a class if the clone is expanded.

v_gene: TRBV5-4; d_gene: TRBD2; j_gene: TRBJ2-1; abundance: once; CDR3aa: CASSLDSGLAGEGEQFF; CDR3nt: TGTGCCAGCAGCTTGGATAGTGGATTAGCGGGGGAGGGTGAGCAGTTCTTC
v_gene: TRBV18; d_gene: NA; j_gene: TRBJ1-1; abundance: few; CDR3aa: CASSPHAGGTEAFF; CDR3nt: TGTGCCAGCTCACCACACGCGGGGGGCACTGAAGCTTTCTTT
v_gene: TRBV7-6; d_gene: NA; j_gene: TRBJ1-5; abundance: few; CDR3aa: CASSLGPQGDQPQHF; CDR3nt: TGTGCCAGCAGCTTAGGGCCCCAAGGAGATCAGCCCCAGCATTTT
v_gene: TRBV5-4; d_gene: TRBD1; j_gene: TRBJ2-2; abundance: few; CDR3aa: CASSWDSTNTGELFF; CDR3nt: TGTGCCAGCAGCTGGGACAGCACGAACACCGGGGAGCTGTTTTTT
v_gene: TRBV6-6; d_gene: NA; j_gene: TRBJ2-1; abundance: few; CDR3aa: CASSYSLNEQFF; CDR3nt: TGTGCCAGCAGTTACAGCTTGAATGAGCAGTTCTTC
v_gene: TRBV7-6; d_gene: NA; j_gene: TRBJ1-4; abundance: NA; CDR3aa: CASSNRGVDEIVF; CDR3nt: TGTGCCAGCAGCAACCGCGGGGTCGATGAAATTGTTTTT
v_gene: TRBV10-1; d_gene: TRBD2; j_gene: TRBJ2-3; abundance: NA; CDR3aa: CARAGGPDTQYF; CDR3nt: TGCGCCAGAGCGGGAGGGCCAGATACGCAGTATTTT
v_gene: TRBV9; d_gene: TRBD2; j_gene: TRBJ2-2; abundance: NA; CDR3aa: CASSVGSGGAGELFF; CDR3nt: TGTGCCAGCAGCGTAGGGTCGGGAGGGGCCGGGGAGCTGTTTTTT
v_gene: TRBV6-1; d_gene: NA; j_gene: TRBJ2-2; abundance: NA; CDR3aa: CASEQRTVGELFF; CDR3nt: TGTGCCAGCGAACAGAGGACAGTAGGGGAGCTGTTTTTT
v_gene: TRBV29-1; d_gene: NA; j_gene: TRBJ2-1; abundance: few; CDR3aa: CSERGAYNEQFF; CDR3nt: TGCAGCGAACGCGGGGCCTACAATGAGCAGTTCTTC
v_gene: TRBV4-1; d_gene: NA; j_gene: TRBJ1-1; abundance: NA; CDR3aa: CASSPRVTRATEAFF; CDR3nt: TGCGCCAGCAGCCCCAGAGTTACGCGGGCCACTGAAGCTTTCTTT
v_gene: TRBV27; d_gene: NA; j_gene: TRBJ2-4; abundance: few; CDR3aa: CASSLSGERVGIQYF; CDR3nt: TGTGCCAGCAGTTTGTCGGGGGAGCGGGTAGGGATTCAGTACTTC
v_gene: TRBV7-2; d_gene: NA; j_gene: TRBJ2-1; abundance: NA; CDR3aa: CASSPEGVYNEQFF; CDR3nt: TGTGCCAGCAGCCCCGAAGGGGTGTACAATGAGCAGTTCTTC
v_gene: TRBV18; d_gene: NA; j_gene: TRBJ1-1; abundance: few; CDR3aa: CASSSPYTEAFF; CDR3nt: TGTGCCAGCTCATCCCCGTACACTGAAGCTTTCTTT
v_gene: TRBV9; d_gene: TRBD2; j_gene: TRBJ2-1; abundance: few; CDR3aa: CASSGPSAGAYNEQFF; CDR3nt: TGTGCCAGCAGCGGGCCTTCCGCGGGGGCCTACAATGAGCAGTTCTTC
v_gene: TRBV30; d_gene: NA; j_gene: TRBJ1-2; abundance: NA; CDR3aa: CAWSGQGGGYTF; CDR3nt: TGTGCCTGGAGTGGGCAGGGAGGCGGCTACACCTTC
v_gene: TRBV13; d_gene: TRBD2; j_gene: TRBJ2-3; abundance: few; CDR3aa: CASSPPTSGRPGFTDTQYF; CDR3nt: TGTGCCAGCAGCCCTCCGACTAGCGGGAGGCCGGGATTCACAGATACGCAGTATTTT
v_gene: TRBV5-4; d_gene: TRBD1; j_gene: TRBJ1-2; abundance: NA; CDR3aa: CASSLGGVTGNVYGYTF; CDR3nt: TGTGCCAGCAGCTTGGGGGGGGTGACAGGGAACGTCTATGGCTACACCTTC
v_gene: TRBV25-1; d_gene: TRBD2; j_gene: TRBJ2-7; abundance: few; CDR3aa: CASSVRLAGAISYEQYF; CDR3nt: TGTGCCAGCAGTGTCAGACTAGCGGGAGCGATCTCCTACGAGCAGTACTTC
v_gene: TRBV27; d_gene: TRBD2; j_gene: TRBJ2-7; abundance: NA; CDR3aa: CASSTRTSGSYEQYF; CDR3nt: TGTGCCAGCAGTACGAGGACTAGCGGGAGTTACGAGCAGTACTTC
v_gene: TRBV18; d_gene: TRBD2; j_gene: TRBJ2-3; abundance: few; CDR3aa: CASSLGLAGDQDTQYF; CDR3nt: TGTGCCAGCTCATTAGGACTAGCGGGAGACCAAGATACGCAGTATTTT
v_gene: TRBV30; d_gene: TRBD2; j_gene: TRBJ2-7; abundance: NA; CDR3aa: CAWRRASGEGKQYF; CDR3nt: TGTGCCTGGAGGCGGGCTAGCGGGGAAGGAAAGCAGTACTTC
v_gene: TRBV27; d_gene: NA; j_gene: TRBJ2-2; abundance: NA; CDR3aa: CASSPHRISNTGELFF; CDR3nt: TGTGCCAGCAGTCCCCACAGGATCTCGAACACCGGGGAGCTGTTTTTT
v_gene: TRBV30; d_gene: TRBD2; j_gene: TRBJ2-1; abundance: NA; CDR3aa: CAFQREWGEQFF; CDR3nt: TGTGCCTTCCAGCGGGAGTGGGGTGAGCAGTTCTTC
v_gene: TRBV6-1; d_gene: TRBD1; j_gene: TRBJ2-3; abundance: NA; CDR3aa: CASRTGQGFTDTQYF; CDR3nt: TGTGCCAGCCGCACGGGACAGGGATTCACAGATACGCAGTATTTT
v_gene: TRBV28; d_gene: TRBD1; j_gene: TRBJ2-1; abundance: NA; CDR3aa: CVLQGPGNEQFF; CDR3nt: TGTGTCCTACAGGGGCCGGGAAATGAGCAGTTCTTC
v_gene: TRBV2; d_gene: NA; j_gene: TRBJ2-2; abundance: few; CDR3aa: CASRRGSGELFF; CDR3nt: TGTGCCAGCCGGAGGGGTTCCGGGGAGCTGTTTTTT
v_gene: TRBV5-1; d_gene: NA; j_gene: TRBJ2-7; abundance: few; CDR3aa: CASSLTGGQAYEQYF; CDR3nt: TGCGCCAGCAGCTTGACTGGCGGGCAAGCCTACGAGCAGTACTTC
v_gene: TRBV29-1; d_gene: TRBD2; j_gene: TRBJ2-3; abundance: NA; CDR3aa: CSASTGTSGTDTQYF; CDR3nt: TGCAGCGCGAGTACCGGGACTAGCGGCACAGATACGCAGTATTTT
v_gene: TRBV4-1; d_gene: NA; j_gene: TRBJ1-5; abundance: NA; CDR3aa: CASSSRDSPGGNQPQHF; CDR3nt: TGCGCCAGCAGCTCAAGGGACTCCCCCGGTGGCAATCAGCCCCAGCATTTT
v_gene: TRBV7-7; d_gene: NA; j_gene: TRBJ2-2; abundance: NA; CDR3aa: CASSFDRYTGELFF; CDR3nt: TGTGCTAGCAGCTTCGATAGATACACCGGGGAGCTGTTTTTT
v_gene: TRBV11-3; d_gene: TRBD2; j_gene: TRBJ2-3; abundance: few; CDR3aa: CASSGTSGTPFRTDTQYF; CDR3nt: TGTGCCAGCAGCGGGACTAGCGGGACTCCTTTCCGCACAGATACGCAGTATTTT
v_gene: TRBV7-9; d_gene: TRBD1; j_gene: TRBJ1-4; abundance: NA; CDR3aa: CASSPSEGAGEKLFF; CDR3nt: TGTGCCAGCAGCCCGAGCGAGGGGGCGGGAGAAAAACTGTTTTTT
v_gene: TRBV5-6; d_gene: NA; j_gene: TRBJ1-2; abundance: NA; CDR3aa: CASSLAQAHYGYTF; CDR3nt: TGTGCCAGCAGCTTGGCGCAGGCCCACTATGGCTACACCTTC
v_gene: TRBV12-5; d_gene: NA; j_gene: TRBJ2-2; abundance: few; CDR3aa: CASARGADTGELFF; CDR3nt: TGTGCTAGTGCCCGGGGGGCGGACACCGGGGAGCTGTTTTTT
v_gene: TRBV2; d_gene: NA; j_gene: TRBJ2-7; abundance: NA; CDR3aa: CASTPLGVTGSYEQYF; CDR3nt: TGTGCCAGCACCCCTTTAGGGGTTACTGGATCCTACGAGCAGTACTTC
v_gene: TRBV7-9; d_gene: NA; j_gene: TRBJ2-2; abundance: few; CDR3aa: CASSLVVAGELFF; CDR3nt: TGTGCCAGCAGCTTAGTAGTAGCCGGGGAGCTGTTTTTT
v_gene: TRBV25-1; d_gene: NA; j_gene: TRBJ1-4; abundance: NA; CDR3aa: CASSEWGGLDEKLFF; CDR3nt: TGTGCCAGCAGTGAATGGGGGGGGTTGGATGAAAAACTGTTTTTT
v_gene: TRBV6-1; d_gene: TRBD2; j_gene: TRBJ2-1; abundance: many; CDR3aa: CASSEDSGSYNEQFF; CDR3nt: TGTGCCAGCAGTGAAGATAGCGGGAGTTACAATGAGCAGTTCTTC
v_gene: TRBV5-5; d_gene: NA; j_gene: TRBJ1-5; abundance: few; CDR3aa: CASAPMGEGQPQHF; CDR3nt: TGTGCCAGCGCCCCCATGGGGGAGGGTCAGCCCCAGCATTTT
v_gene: TRBV9; d_gene: TRBD1; j_gene: TRBJ1-1; abundance: few; CDR3aa: CASSVSTGGFTEAFF; CDR3nt: TGTGCCAGCAGCGTCTCCACAGGGGGTTTCACTGAAGCTTTCTTT
v_gene: TRBV13; d_gene: NA; j_gene: TRBJ1-4; abundance: NA; CDR3aa: CASSSRGLGEKLFF; CDR3nt: TGTGCCAGCAGCTCAAGGGGATTGGGGGAAAAACTGTTTTTT
v_gene: TRBV6-5; d_gene: NA; j_gene: TRBJ2-2; abundance: few; CDR3aa: CASNPGGLPTGELFF; CDR3nt: TGTGCCAGCAACCCAGGGGGGCTCCCTACCGGGGAGCTGTTTTTT
v_gene: TRBV6-5; d_gene: NA; j_gene: TRBJ2-7; abundance: few; CDR3aa: CASSYSPASSYEQYF; CDR3nt: TGTGCCAGCAGTTACTCTCCGGCTAGCTCCTACGAGCAGTACTTC
v_gene: TRBV2; d_gene: NA; j_gene: TRBJ2-1; abundance: NA; CDR3aa: CASLRTDSRNEQFF; CDR3nt: TGTGCCAGCTTAAGGACAGACAGTAGGAATGAGCAGTTCTTC
v_gene: TRBV29-1; d_gene: TRBD2; j_gene: TRBJ2-1; abundance: few; CDR3aa: CSVVSSGRSRRNEQFF; CDR3nt: TGCAGCGTTGTTAGTAGCGGGAGGTCGCGACGCAATGAGCAGTTCTTC
v_gene: TRBV7-6; d_gene: NA; j_gene: TRBJ2-7; abundance: few; CDR3aa: CASSRGQKGYEQYF; CDR3nt: TGTGCCAGCAGCCGCGGACAGAAGGGTTACGAGCAGTACTTC
v_gene: TRBV6-1; d_gene: TRBD1; j_gene: TRBJ2-3; abundance: few; CDR3aa: CASGETGVADTQYF; CDR3nt: TGTGCCAGCGGGGAAACAGGGGTAGCAGATACGCAGTATTTT
v_gene: TRBV29-1; d_gene: TRBD1; j_gene: TRBJ2-1; abundance: NA; CDR3aa: CSVEGGQGAYNEQFF; CDR3nt: TGCAGCGTTGAGGGAGGACAGGGGGCCTACAATGAGCAGTTCTTC
v_gene: TRBV5-6; d_gene: TRBD1; j_gene: TRBJ2-7; abundance: few; CDR3aa: CASSLGQGGYEQYF; CDR3nt: TGTGCCAGCAGCCTCGGACAGGGAGGCTACGAGCAGTACTTC
v_gene: TRBV2; d_gene: NA; j_gene: TRBJ1-1; abundance: few; CDR3aa: CASSDPVGDTEAFF; CDR3nt: TGTGCCAGCAGTGATCCCGTAGGAGACACTGAAGCTTTCTTT
v_gene: TRBV28; d_gene: TRBD2; j_gene: TRBJ2-5; abundance: NA; CDR3aa: CASSPHGLAGEWETQYF; CDR3nt: TGTGCCAGCAGTCCCCATGGACTAGCGGGAGAGTGGGAGACCCAGTACTTC
v_gene: TRBV4-1; d_gene: NA; j_gene: TRBJ2-2; abundance: NA; CDR3aa: CASSQVSAGELFF; CDR3nt: TGCGCCAGCAGCCAAGTCAGCGCCGGGGAGCTGTTTTTT
v_gene: TRBV5-4; d_gene: NA; j_gene: TRBJ2-6; abundance: few; CDR3aa: CASSLTGISGANVLTF; CDR3nt: TGTGCCAGCAGCTTAACAGGGATCTCTGGGGCCAACGTCCTGACTTTC
v_gene: TRBV27; d_gene: NA; j_gene: TRBJ2-7; abundance: few; CDR3aa: CASSLGAEQYF; CDR3nt: TGTGCCAGCAGTTTAGGAGCGGAGCAGTACTTC
v_gene: TRBV4-2; d_gene: TRBD2; j_gene: TRBJ2-1; abundance: medium-sized; CDR3aa: CASSVILAGDYNEQFF; CDR3nt: TGTGCCAGCAGCGTAATACTAGCGGGAGATTACAATGAGCAGTTCTTC
v_gene: TRBV6-1; d_gene: TRBD1; j_gene: TRBJ2-3; abundance: NA; CDR3aa: CASSGYRGSTDTQYF; CDR3nt: TGTGCCAGCAGTGGGTACAGGGGGTCCACAGATACGCAGTATTTT